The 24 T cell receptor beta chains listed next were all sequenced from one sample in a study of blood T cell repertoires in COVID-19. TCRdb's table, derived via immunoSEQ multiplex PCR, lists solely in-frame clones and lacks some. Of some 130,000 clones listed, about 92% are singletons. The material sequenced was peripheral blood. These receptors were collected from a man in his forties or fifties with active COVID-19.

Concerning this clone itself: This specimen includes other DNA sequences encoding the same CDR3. CDR3 in DNA: TGTGCCAGTACTAGCGGGGGCTACAATGAGCAGTTCTTC. As protein: CASTSGGYNEQFF. The chain employs TRBV19 and TRBJ2-1, with 10 positions matching TRBD2. Germline V gene data show CDR1 as LNHDA and CDR2 as SQIVND (reference sequence). V lost 7 bases and J lost 3; bases outside the gene matches: 0. The CDR3 runs to 13 residues.

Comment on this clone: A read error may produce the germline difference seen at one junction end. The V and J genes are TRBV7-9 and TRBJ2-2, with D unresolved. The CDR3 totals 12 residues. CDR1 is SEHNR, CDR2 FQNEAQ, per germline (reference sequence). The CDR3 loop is CASSFNNGELFF. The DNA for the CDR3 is TGTGCCAGCAGCTTTAACAACGGGGAGCTGTTTTTT.

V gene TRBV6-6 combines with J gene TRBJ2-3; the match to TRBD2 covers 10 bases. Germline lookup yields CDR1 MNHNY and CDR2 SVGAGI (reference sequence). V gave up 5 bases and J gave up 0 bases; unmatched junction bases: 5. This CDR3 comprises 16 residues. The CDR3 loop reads CASSTTSGISTDTQYF. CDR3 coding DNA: TGTGCCAGCAGTACAACTAGCGGGATTAGCACAGATACGCAGTATTTT.

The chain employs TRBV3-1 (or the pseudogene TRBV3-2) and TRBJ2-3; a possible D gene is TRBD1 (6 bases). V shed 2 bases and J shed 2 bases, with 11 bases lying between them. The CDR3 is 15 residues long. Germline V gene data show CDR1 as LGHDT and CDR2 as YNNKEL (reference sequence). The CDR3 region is CASSQIGGTTDTQYF. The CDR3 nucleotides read TGTGCCAGCAGCCAAATTGGGGGCACCACAGATACGCAGTATTTT.

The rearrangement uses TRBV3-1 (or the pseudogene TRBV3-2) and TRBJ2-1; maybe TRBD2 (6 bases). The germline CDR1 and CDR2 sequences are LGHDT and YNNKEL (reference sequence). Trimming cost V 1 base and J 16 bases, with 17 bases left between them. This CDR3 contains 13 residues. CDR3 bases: TGTGCCAGCAGCCAAGGCCCTAGTGGGAGGTCTTTCTTC. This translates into CASSQGPSGRSFF.

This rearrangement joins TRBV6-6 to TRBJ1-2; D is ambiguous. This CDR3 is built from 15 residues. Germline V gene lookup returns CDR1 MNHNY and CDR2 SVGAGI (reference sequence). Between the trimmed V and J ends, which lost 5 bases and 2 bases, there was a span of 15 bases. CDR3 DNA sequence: TGTGCCAGCAGTCGCCTTCGTGACACAAACTATGGCTACACCTTC. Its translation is CASSRLRDTNYGYTF.

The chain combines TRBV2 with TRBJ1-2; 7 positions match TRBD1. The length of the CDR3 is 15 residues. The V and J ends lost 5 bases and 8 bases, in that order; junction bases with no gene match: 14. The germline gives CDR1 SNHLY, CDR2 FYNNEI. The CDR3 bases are TGTGCCAGCAGTTACTCCGGGACAGTGGGTGGCGGCTACACCTTC. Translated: CASSYSGTVGGGYTF.

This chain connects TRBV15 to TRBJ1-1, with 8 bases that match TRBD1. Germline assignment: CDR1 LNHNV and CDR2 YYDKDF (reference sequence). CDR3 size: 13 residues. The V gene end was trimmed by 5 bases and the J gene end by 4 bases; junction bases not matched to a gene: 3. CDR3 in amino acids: CATSWTGSTEAFF. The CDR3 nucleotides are TGTGCCACCAGCTGGACAGGGTCCACTGAAGCTTTCTTT.

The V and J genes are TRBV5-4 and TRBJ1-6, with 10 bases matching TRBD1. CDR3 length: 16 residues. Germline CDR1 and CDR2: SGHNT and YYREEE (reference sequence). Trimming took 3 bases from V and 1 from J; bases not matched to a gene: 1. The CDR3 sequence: CASSSDRGSYNSPLHF. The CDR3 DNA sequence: TGTGCCAGCAGCTCGGACAGGGGGTCCTATAATTCACCCCTCCACTTT. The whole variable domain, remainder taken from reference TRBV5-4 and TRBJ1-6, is ETGVTQSPTHLIKTRGQQVTLRCSSQSGHNTVSWYQQALGQGPQFIFQYYREEENGRGNFPPRFSGLQFPNYSSELNVNALELDDSALYLCASSSDRGSYNSPLHFGNGTRLTVT.

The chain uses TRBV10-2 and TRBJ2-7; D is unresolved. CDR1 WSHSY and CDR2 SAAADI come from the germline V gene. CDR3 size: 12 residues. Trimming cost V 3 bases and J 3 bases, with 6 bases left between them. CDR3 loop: CASSDSYYEQYV. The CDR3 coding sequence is TGCGCCAGCAGTGACAGTTACTACGAGCAGTACGTC.

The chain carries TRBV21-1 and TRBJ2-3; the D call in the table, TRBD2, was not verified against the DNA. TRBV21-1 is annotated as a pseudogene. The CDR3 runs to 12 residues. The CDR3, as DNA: TGTGCCAGCAGCAAATCGCGGGACCCCACGGATTTT. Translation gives CASSKSRDPTDF.

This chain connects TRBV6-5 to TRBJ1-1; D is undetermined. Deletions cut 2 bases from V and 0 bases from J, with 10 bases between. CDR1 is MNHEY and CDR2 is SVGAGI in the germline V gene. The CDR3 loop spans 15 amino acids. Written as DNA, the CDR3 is TGTGCCAGCAGTTACGAAAGGAGGATGAACACTGAAGCTTTCTTT. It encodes CASSYERRMNTEAFF.

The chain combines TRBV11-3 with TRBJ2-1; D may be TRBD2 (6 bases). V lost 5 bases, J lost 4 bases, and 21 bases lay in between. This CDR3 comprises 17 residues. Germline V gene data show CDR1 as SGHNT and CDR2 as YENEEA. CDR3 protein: CASSHPGWAEGYNEQFF. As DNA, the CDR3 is TGTGCCAGCAGCCACCCCGGTTGGGCGGAGGGGTACAATGAGCAGTTCTTC. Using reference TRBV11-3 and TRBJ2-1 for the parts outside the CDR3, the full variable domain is EAGVVQSPRYKIIEKKQPVAFWCNPISGHNTLYWYLQNLGQGPELLIRYENEEAVDDSQLPKDRFSAERLKGVDSTLKIQPAELGDSAVYLCASSHPGWAEGYNEQFFGPGTRLTVL.

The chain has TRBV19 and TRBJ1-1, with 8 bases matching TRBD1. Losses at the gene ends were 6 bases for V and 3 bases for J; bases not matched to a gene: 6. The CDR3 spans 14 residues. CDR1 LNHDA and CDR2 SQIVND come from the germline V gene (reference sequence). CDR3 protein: CASSWAGGDTEAFF. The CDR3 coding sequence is TGTGCCAGTAGCTGGGCAGGGGGCGACACTGAAGCTTTCTTT.

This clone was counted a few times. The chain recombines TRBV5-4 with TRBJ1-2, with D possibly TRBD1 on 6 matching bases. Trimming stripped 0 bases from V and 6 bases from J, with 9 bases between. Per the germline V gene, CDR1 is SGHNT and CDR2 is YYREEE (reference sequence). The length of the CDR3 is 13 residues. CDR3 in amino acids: CASSLDRVNGYTF. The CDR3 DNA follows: TGTGCCAGCAGCTTGGACAGGGTAAATGGCTACACCTTC.

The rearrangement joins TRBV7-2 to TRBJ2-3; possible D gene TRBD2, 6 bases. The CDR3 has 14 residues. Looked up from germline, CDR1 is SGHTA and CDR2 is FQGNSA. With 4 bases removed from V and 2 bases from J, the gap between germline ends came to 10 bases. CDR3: CASSSGLSTDTQYF. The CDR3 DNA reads TGTGCCAGCAGCTCGGGACTTTCCACAGATACGCAGTATTTT.

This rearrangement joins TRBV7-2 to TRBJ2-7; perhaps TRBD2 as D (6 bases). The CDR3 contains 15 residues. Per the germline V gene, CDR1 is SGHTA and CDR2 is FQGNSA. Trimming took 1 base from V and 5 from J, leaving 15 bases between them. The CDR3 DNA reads TGTGCCAGCAGCTTAGACCCAGGGAGGTCCAACGAGCAGTACTTC. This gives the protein CASSLDPGRSNEQYF.

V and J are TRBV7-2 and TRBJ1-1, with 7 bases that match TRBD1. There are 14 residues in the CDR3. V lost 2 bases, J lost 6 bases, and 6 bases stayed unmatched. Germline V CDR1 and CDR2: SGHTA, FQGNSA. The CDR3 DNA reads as TGTGCCAGCAGCTTATCAGGGGGGATGTCTGAAGCTTTCTTT. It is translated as CASSLSGGMSEAFF.

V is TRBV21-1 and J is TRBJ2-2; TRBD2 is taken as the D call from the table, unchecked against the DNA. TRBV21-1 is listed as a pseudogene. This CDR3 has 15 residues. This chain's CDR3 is CASSTMNSGIGELFF. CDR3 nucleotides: TGTGCCAGCAGCACCATGAATTCGGGGATTGGGGAGCTGTTTTTT.

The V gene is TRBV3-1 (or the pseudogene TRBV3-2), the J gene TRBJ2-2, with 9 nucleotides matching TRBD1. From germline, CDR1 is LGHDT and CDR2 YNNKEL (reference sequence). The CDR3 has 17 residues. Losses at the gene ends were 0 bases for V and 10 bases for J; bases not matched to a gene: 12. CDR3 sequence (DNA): TGTGCCAGCAGCCAAGATTTCGGGGACAGGGATAAAGAGGAGCTGTTTTTT. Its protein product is CASSQDFGDRDKEELFF.

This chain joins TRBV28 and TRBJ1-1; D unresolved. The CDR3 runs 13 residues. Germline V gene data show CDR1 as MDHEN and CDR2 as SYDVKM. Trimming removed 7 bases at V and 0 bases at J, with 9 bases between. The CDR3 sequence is CASILGVNTEAFF. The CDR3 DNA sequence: TGTGCCAGCATCTTGGGCGTGAACACTGAAGCTTTCTTT.

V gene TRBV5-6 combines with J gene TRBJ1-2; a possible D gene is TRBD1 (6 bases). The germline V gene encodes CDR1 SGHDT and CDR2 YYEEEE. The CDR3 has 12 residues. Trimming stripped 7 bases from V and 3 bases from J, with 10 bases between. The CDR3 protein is CASGRQDYGYTF. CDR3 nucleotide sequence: TGTGCCAGCGGGCGACAGGACTATGGCTACACCTTC.

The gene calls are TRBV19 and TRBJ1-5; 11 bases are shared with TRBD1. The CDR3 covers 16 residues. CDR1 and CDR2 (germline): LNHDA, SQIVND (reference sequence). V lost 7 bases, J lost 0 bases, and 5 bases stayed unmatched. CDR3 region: CASKSGTGGSNQPQHF. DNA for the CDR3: TGTGCCAGTAAATCCGGGACAGGGGGTAGCAATCAGCCCCAGCATTTT.

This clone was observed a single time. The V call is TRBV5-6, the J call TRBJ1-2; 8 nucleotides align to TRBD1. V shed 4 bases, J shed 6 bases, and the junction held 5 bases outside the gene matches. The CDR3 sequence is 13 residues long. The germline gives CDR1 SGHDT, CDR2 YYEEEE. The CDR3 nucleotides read TGTGCCAGCAGCCTCGACAGGGGCCATGGCTACACCTTC. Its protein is CASSLDRGHGYTF.